Described below is a single TCR beta chain sequence and its context. Trimming stripped 4 bases from V and 2 bases from J, with 12 bases between. CDR1 and CDR2 from the germline V gene are SGHRS and YFSETQ. The CDR3 has 14 residues. These data are taken from a study of blood T cell repertoires in COVID-19. Turning to the study itself: Whether acute or convalescent, the COVID-19 samples came from the United States, Italy and Spain. T cells, B-cell-depleted T cells, or PBMCs supplied cDNA or gDNA.

The authors' processing: Amplification with reference gene primers provided the estimates of nucleated cell counts. This table comes from immunoSEQ multiplex PCR, and its TCRdb copy is limited to in-frame clones, with some not included. Clone size and V and J calls were adopted from that table, with D and trimming inferred from the DNA. This sample has about 190,000 clones, with 65% to 80% found just once. The receptor was isolated from a man over 45 who had recovered from COVID-19. Material: peripheral blood. The gene calls are TRBV5-1 and TRBJ1-1; D is possibly TRBD1 (5 bases). CDR3 bases: TGCGCCAGCAGCGCCACAGGATCCAACACTGAAGCTTTCTTT. Its translation: CASSATGSNTEAFF.